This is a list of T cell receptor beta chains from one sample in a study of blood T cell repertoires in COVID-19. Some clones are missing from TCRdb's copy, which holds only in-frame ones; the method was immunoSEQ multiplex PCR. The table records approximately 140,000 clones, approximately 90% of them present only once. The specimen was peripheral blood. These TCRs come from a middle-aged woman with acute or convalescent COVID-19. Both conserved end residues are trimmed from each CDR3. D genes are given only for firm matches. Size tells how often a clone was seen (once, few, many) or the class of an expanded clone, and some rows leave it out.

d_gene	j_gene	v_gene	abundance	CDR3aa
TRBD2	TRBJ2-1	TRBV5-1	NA	ASSLVGGLAGVNEQF
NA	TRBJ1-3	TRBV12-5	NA	ASGLVGGESSGNTIY
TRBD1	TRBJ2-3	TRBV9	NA	ASSVGRWGTEGTDTQY
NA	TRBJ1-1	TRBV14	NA	ASSQRLRLEEAF
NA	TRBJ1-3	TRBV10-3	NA	AISGTGSGNTIY
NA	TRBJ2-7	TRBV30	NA	AWSVTDYRRYEQY
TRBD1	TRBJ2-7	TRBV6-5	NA	ASRQGANSYEQY
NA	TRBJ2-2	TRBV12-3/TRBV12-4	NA	ASSFSGELF
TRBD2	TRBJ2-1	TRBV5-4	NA	ASRRGGPGNEQF
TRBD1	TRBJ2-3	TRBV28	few	ASRTGISTDTQY
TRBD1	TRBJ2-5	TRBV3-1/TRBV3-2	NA	ASSQGTGIQETQY
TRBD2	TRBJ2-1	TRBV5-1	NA	ASSPLSGGLSSYNEQF